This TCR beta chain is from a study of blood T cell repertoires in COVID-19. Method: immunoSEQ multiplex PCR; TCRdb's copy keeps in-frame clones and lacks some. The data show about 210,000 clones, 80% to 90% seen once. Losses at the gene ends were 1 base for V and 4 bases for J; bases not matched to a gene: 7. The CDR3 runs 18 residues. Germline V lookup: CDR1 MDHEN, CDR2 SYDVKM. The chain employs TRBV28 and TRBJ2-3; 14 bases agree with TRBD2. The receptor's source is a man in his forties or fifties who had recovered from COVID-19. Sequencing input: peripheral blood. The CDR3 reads CASSLFRGLAGGSDTQYF. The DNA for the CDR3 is TGTGCCAGCAGTTTATTTCGTGGACTAGCGGGAGGATCAGATACGCAGTATTTT.